This T cell receptor (beta chain) was captured in a study of T cell responses to AZD1222 COVID-19 vaccine. Study outcomes and limitations: Mostly white British, mostly female donors; authors suggested clonal diversity may be underestimated. Nearly half of unique spike-specific TCRs reportedly avoided B.1.351 and B.1.1.7 mutated regions.

Both about-4-week and about-12-week second-dose recipients were combined. There are 12 residues in the CDR3. Per germline, CDR1 SEHNR and CDR2 FQNEAQ (reference sequence). Trimming cost V 6 bases and J 6 bases, with 12 bases left between them. As regards this clone: Its antigen is still unknown.

Sequenced by immunoSEQ multiplex PCR; TCRdb stores in-frame clones only, minus some. The table has 110,000 or so clones, about 87% seen once. The sequences come from peripheral blood, collected 28 days after the second AZD1222 dose. This chain joins TRBV7-9 and TRBJ2-7; possibly TRBD1 or TRBD2 for D (5 bases each). This clonotype was obtained from an adult who received the AZD1222 COVID-19 vaccine. The CDR3 bases are TGTGCCAGCAGTGAAAGAGGGGTCGAGCAGTACTTC. Translating gives CASSERGVEQYF.